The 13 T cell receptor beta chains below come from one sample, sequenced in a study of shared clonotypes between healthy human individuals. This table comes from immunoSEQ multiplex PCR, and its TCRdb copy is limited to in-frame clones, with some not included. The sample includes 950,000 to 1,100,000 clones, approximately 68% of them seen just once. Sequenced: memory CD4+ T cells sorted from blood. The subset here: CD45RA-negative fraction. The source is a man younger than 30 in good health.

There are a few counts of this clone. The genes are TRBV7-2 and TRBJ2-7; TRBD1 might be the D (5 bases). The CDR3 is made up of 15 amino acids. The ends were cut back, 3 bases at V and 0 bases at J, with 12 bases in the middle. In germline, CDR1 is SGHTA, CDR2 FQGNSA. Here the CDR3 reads CASSFKADNSYEQYF. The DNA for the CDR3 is TGTGCCAGCAGCTTTAAGGCGGACAACTCCTACGAGCAGTACTTC.

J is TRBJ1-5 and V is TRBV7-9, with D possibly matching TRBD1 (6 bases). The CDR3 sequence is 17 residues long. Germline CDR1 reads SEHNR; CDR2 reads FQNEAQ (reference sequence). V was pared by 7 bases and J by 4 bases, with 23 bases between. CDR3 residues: CASIFMAPLGANQPQHF. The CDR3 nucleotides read TGTGCCAGCATCTTTATGGCCCCCTTGGGGGCAAATCAGCCCCAGCATTTT.

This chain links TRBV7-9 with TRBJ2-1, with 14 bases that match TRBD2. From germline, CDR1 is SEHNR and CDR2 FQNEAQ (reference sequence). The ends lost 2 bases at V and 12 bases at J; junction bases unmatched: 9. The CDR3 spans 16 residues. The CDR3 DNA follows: TGTGCCAGCAGCTTAATCAAGGGACTAGCGGGAGAGGGGCAGTTCTTC. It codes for CASSLIKGLAGEGQFF.

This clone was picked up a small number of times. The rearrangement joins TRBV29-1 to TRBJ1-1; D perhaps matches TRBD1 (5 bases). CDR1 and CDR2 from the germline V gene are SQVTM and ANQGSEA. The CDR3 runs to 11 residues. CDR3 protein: CTGRENTEAFF. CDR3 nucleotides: TGCACAGGGAGGGAGAACACTGAAGCTTTCTTT.

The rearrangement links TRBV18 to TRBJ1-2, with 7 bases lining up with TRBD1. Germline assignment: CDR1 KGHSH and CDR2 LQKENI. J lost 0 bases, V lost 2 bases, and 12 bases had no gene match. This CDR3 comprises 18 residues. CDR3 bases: TGTGCCAGCTCACCAGGGGCAGGGGGAACCTCCGCTAACTATGGCTACACCTTC. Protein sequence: CASSPGAGGTSANYGYTF.

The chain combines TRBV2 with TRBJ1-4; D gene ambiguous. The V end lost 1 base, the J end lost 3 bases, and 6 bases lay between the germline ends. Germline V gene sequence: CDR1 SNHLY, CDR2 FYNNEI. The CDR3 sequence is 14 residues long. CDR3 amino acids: CASSEGSANEKLFF. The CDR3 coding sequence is TGTGCCAGCAGTGAAGGGAGCGCTAATGAAAAACTGTTTTTT.

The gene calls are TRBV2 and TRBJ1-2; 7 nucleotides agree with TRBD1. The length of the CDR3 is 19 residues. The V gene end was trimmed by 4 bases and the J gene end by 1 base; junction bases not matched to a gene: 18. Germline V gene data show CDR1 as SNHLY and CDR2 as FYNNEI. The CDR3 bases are TGTGCCAGCAGTGTCGGCTTACAGGGGAGGCCTGACAATAACTATGGCTACACCTTC. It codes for CASSVGLQGRPDNNYGYTF.

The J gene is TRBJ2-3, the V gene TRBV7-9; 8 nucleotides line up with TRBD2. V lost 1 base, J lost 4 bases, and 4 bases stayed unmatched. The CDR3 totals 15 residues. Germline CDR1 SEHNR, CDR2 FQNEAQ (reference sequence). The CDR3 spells CASSLDGGVADTQYF. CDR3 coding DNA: TGTGCCAGCAGCTTAGACGGGGGGGTAGCAGATACGCAGTATTTT.

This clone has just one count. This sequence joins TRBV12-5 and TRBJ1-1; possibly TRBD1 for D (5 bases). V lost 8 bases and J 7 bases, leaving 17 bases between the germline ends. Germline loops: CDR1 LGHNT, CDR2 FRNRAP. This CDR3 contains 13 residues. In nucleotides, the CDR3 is TGTGCTAGTTCCAGGGACGGCCTGGGTGAAGCTTTCTTT. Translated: CASSRDGLGEAFF.

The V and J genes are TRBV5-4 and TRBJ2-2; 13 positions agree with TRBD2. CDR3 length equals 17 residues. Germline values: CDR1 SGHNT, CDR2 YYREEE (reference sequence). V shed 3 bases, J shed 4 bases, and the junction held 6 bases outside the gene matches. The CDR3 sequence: CASSSTSGRAGTGELFF. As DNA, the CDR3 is TGTGCCAGCAGCTCCACTAGCGGGAGGGCGGGCACCGGGGAGCTGTTTTTT.

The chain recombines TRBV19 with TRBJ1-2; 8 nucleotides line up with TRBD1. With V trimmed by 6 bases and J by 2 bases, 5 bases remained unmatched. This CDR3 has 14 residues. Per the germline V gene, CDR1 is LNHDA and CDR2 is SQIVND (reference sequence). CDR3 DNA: TGTGCCAGTAGGGGCCGACAGGGGAACTATGGCTACACCTTC. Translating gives CASRGRQGNYGYTF.

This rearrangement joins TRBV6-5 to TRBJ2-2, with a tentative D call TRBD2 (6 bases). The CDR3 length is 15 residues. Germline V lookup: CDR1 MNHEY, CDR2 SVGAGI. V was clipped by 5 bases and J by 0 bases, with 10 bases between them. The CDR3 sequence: CASSTGDANTGELFF. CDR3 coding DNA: TGTGCCAGCAGTACGGGGGACGCGAACACCGGGGAGCTGTTTTTT.

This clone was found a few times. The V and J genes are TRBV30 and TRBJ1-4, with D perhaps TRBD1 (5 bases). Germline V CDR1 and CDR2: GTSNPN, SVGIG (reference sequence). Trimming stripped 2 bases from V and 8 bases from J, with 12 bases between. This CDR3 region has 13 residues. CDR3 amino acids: CAWSKRGGEKLFF. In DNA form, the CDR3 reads TGTGCCTGGAGTAAAAGGGGAGGCGAAAAACTGTTTTTT. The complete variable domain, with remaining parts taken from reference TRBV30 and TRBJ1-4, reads SQTIHQWPATLVQPVGSPLSLECTVEGTSNPNLYWYRQAAGRGLQLLFYSVGIGQISSEVPQNLSASRPQDRQFILSSKKLLLSDSGFYLCAWSKRGGEKLFFGSGTQLSVL.